A single sample gave rise to the 32 T cell receptor beta chains below, sequenced in a study of human T cells and chemical hapten exposure. The time point: patch test 3, about 24 weeks after DPC sensitization. The treatment: therapeutic diphenylcyclopropenone sensitization with weekly scalp DPC. TCRdb re-called the RACE reads with MiXCR, one entry per CDR3 protein. This sample has under 100,000 distinct CDR3 sequences; 11% occur once, and the top ten carry about 3.5%. Sequencing was performed on whole blood, taken in connection with sensitization to the hapten diphenylcyclopropenone (DPC). The receptors here all came from a woman in her 50s with alopecia areata. Some clones in this sample may be carry-over from other donors' samples.

The chain links TRBV27 to TRBJ2-5; 12 nucleotides align to TRBD1. CDR3 length: 15 residues. Germline-derived CDR1 and CDR2 are MNHEY and SMNVEV (reference sequence). V shed 6 bases and J 4 bases; nucleotides not matched to a gene: 6. CDR3 nucleotides: TGTGCCAGCAGCTGGGGGACAGGGGGCGGAGAGACCCAGTACTTC. Translating it yields CASSWGTGGGETQYF.

A few counts support this clonotype. The chain joins TRBV28 to TRBJ2-5; 7 positions match TRBD1. This CDR3 is 14 amino acids long. CDR1 is MDHEN, CDR2 SYDVKM, per germline. The ends lost 5 bases at V and 1 base at J; junction bases unmatched: 4. The CDR3 spells CASSIGTAQETQYF. CDR3 bases: TGTGCCAGCAGTATAGGGACAGCCCAAGAGACCCAGTACTTC.

In this sample, this clonotype turned up a few times. V gene TRBV12-3 or TRBV12-4 combines with J gene TRBJ2-3; D is possibly TRBD2 (6 bases). The CDR3 has 16 amino acids. Between the trimmed V and J ends, which lost 5 bases and 6 bases, there was a span of 21 bases. CDR3 nucleotide sequence: TGTGCCAGCAGTCGATCGGGACTTTCTAAACGGGATACGCAGTATTTT. It yields the protein CASSRSGLSKRDTQYF.

V is TRBV5-1 and J is TRBJ2-3, with 7 bases identical to TRBD2. The V gene's germline CDR1 is SGHRS and CDR2 YFSETQ. The V and J ends lost 4 bases and 6 bases, in that order; junction bases with no gene match: 14. The CDR3 extends over 16 amino acids. The CDR3 sequence: CASSPGLPSREDTQYF. The DNA for the CDR3 is TGCGCCAGCAGCCCGGGACTACCCTCGAGAGAGGATACGCAGTATTTT.

The V and J genes are TRBV5-1 and TRBJ2-3; D is unresolved. The germline V gene has CDR1 SGHRS and CDR2 YFSETQ. The CDR3 extends over 12 amino acids. The germline V and J ends were trimmed by 0 bases and 4 bases, with 3 bases remaining between them. As DNA, the CDR3 is TGCGCCAGCAGCTTGGTTTCAGATACGCAGTATTTT. Amino acids: CASSLVSDTQYF.

This clonotype was detected only a few times. The V gene is TRBV18, the J gene TRBJ2-7; 10 nucleotides match TRBD2. The trim removed 4 bases at V and 1 base at J, leaving 4 bases unmatched. The CDR3 runs 15 residues. Per germline, CDR1 KGHSH and CDR2 LQKENI. The CDR3 sequence is CASSQPGLASYEQYF. CDR3 coding DNA: TGTGCCAGCTCACAACCGGGACTAGCGTCCTACGAGCAGTACTTC.

This clonotype was counted between two and nine times. The chain couples TRBV7-9 to TRBJ1-2; 9 bases are a match to TRBD1. The CDR3 has 15 amino acids. Germline V gene sequence: CDR1 SEHNR, CDR2 FQNEAQ (reference sequence). V trimming: 6 bases; J trimming: 3 bases; junction bases outside the gene matches: 8. In nucleotides, the CDR3 is TGTGCCAGCAGTCAAGGACAGGGGAGGGACTATGGCTACACCTTC. Protein sequence: CASSQGQGRDYGYTF.

The V gene is TRBV11-1, the J gene TRBJ2-1, with 9 bases aligning to TRBD2. V gave up 2 bases and J gave up 7 bases; unmatched junction bases: 9. The CDR3 has 16 amino acids. Germline-derived CDR1 and CDR2 are SGHAT and FQDESV (reference sequence). CDR3 residues: CASSLLSSGSRNEQFF. For the CDR3, the DNA is TGTGCCAGCAGCTTACTGAGTAGCGGGAGCCGTAATGAGCAGTTCTTC.

This clonotype has at least ten counts. The rearrangement uses TRBV7-3 and TRBJ2-7; a possible D gene is TRBD2 (5 bases). V gave up 0 bases and J gave up 0 bases, with 6 bases separating them. CDR1 is SGHTA and CDR2 is FQGTGA in the germline V gene. This CDR3 is built from 14 residues. CDR3 region: CASSLTGASYEQYF. CDR3 nucleotides: TGTGCCAGCAGCTTAACGGGAGCCTCCTACGAGCAGTACTTC.

At least ten counts were recorded for this clonotype. The chain has TRBV20-1 and TRBJ2-5; no clear D. Germline V gives CDR1 DFQATT, CDR2 SNEGSKA (reference sequence). V shed 8 bases and J shed 2 bases, with 15 bases lying between them. The CDR3 runs 13 residues. CDR3 sequence (DNA): TGCAGTCCCTCGGCCCCGATTCAAGAGACCCAGTACTTC. It translates to CSPSAPIQETQYF.

In its sample, this clonotype was seen many times. The chain carries TRBV27 and TRBJ1-2; 7 nucleotides match TRBD1. CDR3 length: 15 residues. Per germline, CDR1 MNHEY and CDR2 SMNVEV (reference sequence). Trimming removed 6 bases from V and 5 bases from J; junction bases left unmatched: 12. CDR3 region: CASRRRDSDLYGYTF. The CDR3 nucleotides are TGTGCCAGCAGACGAAGGGACAGTGACCTTTATGGCTACACCTTC.

This clonotype has a handful of counts. Its ends do not fully match the called genes, so a read error is possible. V is TRBV18 and J is TRBJ2-7; D possibly corresponds to TRBD2 (5 bases). The length of the CDR3 is 14 residues. Per germline, CDR1 KGHSH and CDR2 LQKENI. The CDR3, as DNA: TGTGCCAGCTCACCCCCCGCGGACTCCTACGAGCAGCACTTC. Amino acid sequence: CASSPPADSYEQHF.

The chain employs TRBV13 and TRBJ2-7, with TRBD1 identical over 8 bases. Germline V gene lookup returns CDR1 PRHDT and CDR2 FYEKMQ (reference sequence). Trimming removed 4 bases from V and 3 bases from J; junction bases left unmatched: 8. The CDR3 length is 15 residues. CDR3 in amino acids: CASSSRQGLVYEQYF. CDR3 bases: TGTGCCAGCAGCTCCCGACAGGGGTTGGTCTACGAGCAGTACTTC.

This clonotype was observed many times. V is TRBV4-3 and J is TRBJ2-7; possible D gene TRBD2, 6 bases. V lost 0 bases and J 3 bases, leaving 18 bases between the germline ends. The CDR3 sequence is 17 residues long. Germline V CDR1 and CDR2: LGHNA, YSLEER. CDR3: CASSQEFVGTGVYEQYF. CDR3 sequence (DNA): TGCGCCAGCAGCCAAGAATTCGTCGGGACGGGGGTCTACGAGCAGTACTTC.

This clonotype was observed a handful of times. This chain joins TRBV28 and TRBJ2-7; 9 bases line up with TRBD2. Germline V gives CDR1 MDHEN, CDR2 SYDVKM. Trimming cost V 5 bases and J 2 bases; bases outside gene matches: 4. The CDR3 sequence is 14 residues long. CDR3 loop: CASSPGLAAYEQYF. The CDR3 DNA sequence: TGTGCCAGCAGTCCGGGACTAGCCGCCTACGAGCAGTACTTC.

This clonotype was recorded many times. The chain recombines TRBV9 with TRBJ2-3, with 7 bases that match TRBD2. Germline CDR1 and CDR2: SGDLS and YYNGEE. After removal of 4 bases from V and 5 bases from J, the junction contained 10 bases not matched to a gene. The CDR3 is 15 amino acids. CDR3: CASSTREGLGDTQYF. The CDR3 nucleotides read TGTGCCAGCAGCACGAGGGAGGGCCTGGGAGATACGCAGTATTTT.

This clonotype was counted only a few times. This chain uses TRBV19 with TRBJ1-2; D not resolved. The CDR3 is 11 amino acids. Germline lookup yields CDR1 LNHDA and CDR2 SQIVND (reference sequence). V lost 5 bases to trimming and J lost 8 bases, with 9 bases between them. The CDR3 bases are TGTGCCAGTAGTGCACTAAGGGGCTACACCTTC. Its translation is CASSALRGYTF.

This clonotype is a singleton in its sample. It may be a read error: a sequence one base away is much more abundant. The rearrangement joins TRBV6-2 or TRBV6-3 to TRBJ2-3; D uncertain. The ends were cut back, 6 bases at V and 2 bases at J, with 12 bases in the middle. Per germline, CDR1 MNHEY and CDR2 SVGEGT. The CDR3 extends over 14 amino acids. CDR3 loop: CASSRDMITDTQYF. The CDR3 coding sequence is TGTGCCAGCAGCCGTGACATGATCACAGATACGCAGTATTTT.

This clonotype was seen only a few times. J is TRBJ2-7 and V is TRBV6-2 or TRBV6-3, with D maybe TRBD1 (6 bases). Germline V lookup: CDR1 MNHEY, CDR2 SVGEGT. V was clipped by 8 bases and J by 5 bases, with 16 bases between them. The CDR3 contains 13 residues. CDR3 region: CASSPTGRDEQYF. DNA of the CDR3: TGTGCCAGCTCGCCGACAGGCCGGGACGAGCAGTACTTC.

This clonotype has at least ten counts. The chain carries TRBV28 and TRBJ2-3, with 7 bases matching TRBD2. The CDR3 has 16 amino acids. In germline, CDR1 is MDHEN, CDR2 SYDVKM. After removal of 5 bases from V and 0 bases from J, the junction contained 8 bases not matched to a gene. CDR3 loop: CASSPLRTSSTDTQYF. The DNA for the CDR3 is TGTGCCAGCAGTCCCCTCCGGACTAGTAGCACAGATACGCAGTATTTT.

The chain links TRBV29-1 to TRBJ2-3; 8 bases line up with TRBD2. CDR1 and CDR2 (germline): SQVTM, ANQGSEA. This CDR3 contains 14 residues. The junction had 10 bases not matched to a gene; V was cut back by 7 bases and J by 4 bases. The CDR3 here is CSAEGSGKADTQYF. The CDR3 nucleotides read TGCAGCGCCGAAGGTAGCGGGAAGGCAGATACGCAGTATTTT.

This clonotype has only a few counts. The chain joins TRBV4-3 to TRBJ1-4; TRBD1 might be the D (5 bases). V gave up 2 bases and J gave up 6 bases, with 10 bases separating them. This CDR3 is 14 amino acids long. From germline, CDR1 is LGHNA and CDR2 YSLEER. The DNA of the CDR3 is TGCGCCAGCAGCCAAATCACAGGAGATGAAAAACTGTTTTTT. Its translation: CASSQITGDEKLFF.

At least ten counts were recorded for this clonotype. The CDR3 is CASSPPTGGPNTGELFF. The CDR3 bases are TGTGCCAGCTCACCTCCCACAGGGGGCCCGAACACCGGGGAGCTGTTTTTT. The chain couples TRBV18 to TRBJ2-2, with TRBD1 identical over 9 bases. The CDR3 is 17 amino acids. CDR1 is KGHSH and CDR2 is LQKENI in the germline V gene. V lost 3 bases, J lost 0 bases, and 5 bases stayed unmatched.

For this clonotype: The junction shows a germline mismatch at one end, possibly a read error. The chain combines TRBV10-2 with TRBJ1-1; D may be TRBD1 (5 bases). Germline V gives CDR1 WSHSY, CDR2 SAAADI. The CDR3 sequence is 13 residues long. In DNA, the CDR3 is TGCGCCAGCAGTGCTTCCCAGGGAGTTTCGGTGGTCTTT. This translates into CASSASQGVSVVF.

This clonotype has ten or more counts. The genes are TRBV27 and TRBJ1-6, with D unresolved. CDR1 and CDR2 (germline): MNHEY, SMNVEV (reference sequence). V was clipped by 6 bases and J by 14 bases, with 17 bases between them. There are 13 residues in the CDR3. In DNA, the CDR3 is TGTGCCAGCAGCCAATGGGGAGCAGTCGCCCTCCACTTT. As protein: CASSQWGAVALHF.

This sequence joins TRBV12-3 or TRBV12-4 and TRBJ2-7, with no clear D. Trimming pared 5 bases from V and 7 bases from J, leaving 12 bases between. This CDR3 spans 12 amino acids. In DNA form, the CDR3 reads TGTGCCAGCAGTCCCGGACCCCTAGAGCAGTACTTC. The encoded protein is CASSPGPLEQYF.

This clonotype was seen ten or more times. V usage is TRBV7-9 and J usage is TRBJ2-4, with 7 bases matching TRBD1. Germline V lookup: CDR1 SEHNR, CDR2 FQNEAQ (reference sequence). CDR3 size: 13 residues. V was clipped by 4 bases and J by 8 bases; unmatched bases: 5. Here the CDR3 DNA reads TGTGCCAGCAGCTCCGGGACAGAAGACATTCAGTACTTC. It specifies CASSSGTEDIQYF.

Ten or more counts support this clonotype. The CDR3 DNA reads TGCAGTGCTAGAGAGGGGGGTTGGTACCGAGGGCCGGTTGAAGCTTTCTTT. As protein: CSAREGGWYRGPVEAFF. This rearrangement joins TRBV20-1 to TRBJ1-1; D might be TRBD1 (5 bases). Germline CDR1 and CDR2: DFQATT and SNEGSKA (reference sequence). The CDR3 has 17 residues. Trimming cost V 0 bases and J 7 bases, with 24 bases left between them.

This clonotype showed up many times. This chain uses TRBV6-2 or TRBV6-3 with TRBJ2-4, with 8 bases lining up with TRBD1. The germline gives CDR1 MNHEY, CDR2 SVGEGT. The J segment lost 7 bases and the V segment lost 5 bases, leaving 13 bases of the junction unmatched. The CDR3 is 16 residues long. In nucleotides, the CDR3 is TGTGCCAGCAGTGGGGCGGACAGGGCTACGGGTAACATTCAGTACTTC. Its protein product is CASSGADRATGNIQYF.

There are many counts of this clonotype. The chain is built from TRBV5-1 and TRBJ2-1, with 8 bases aligning to TRBD2. Germline values: CDR1 SGHRS, CDR2 YFSETQ. V lost 0 bases to trimming and J lost 11 bases; unmatched junction nucleotides: 4. This CDR3 contains 13 residues. The CDR3 region is CASSLVLAAQQFF. The CDR3 DNA sequence: TGCGCCAGCAGCTTGGTACTAGCGGCCCAGCAGTTCTTC.

This clonotype was recorded at least ten times. This chain joins TRBV11-2 and TRBJ2-3; D possibly corresponds to TRBD2 (6 bases). Trimming took 5 bases from V and 5 from J, leaving 17 bases between them. Germline V gene data show CDR1 as SGHAT and CDR2 as FQNNGV. The CDR3 is made up of 15 amino acids. CDR3 region: CASSPTRGGQDTQYF. CDR3 DNA sequence: TGTGCCAGCAGCCCAACCAGAGGAGGGCAAGATACGCAGTATTTT. Looking up the rest from reference TRBV11-2 and TRBJ2-3 gives the full variable domain: EAGVAQSPRYKIIEKRQSVAFWCNPISGHATLYWYQQILGQGPKLLIQFQNNGVVDDSQLPKDRFSAERLKGVDSTLKIQPAKLEDSAVYLCASSPTRGGQDTQYFGPGTRLTVL.

The chain couples TRBV12-5 to TRBJ2-2, with D tentatively TRBD2 (6 bases). This CDR3 comprises 16 residues. Germline V CDR1 and CDR2: LGHNT, FRNRAP. The V and J ends lost 1 base and 2 bases respectively, with 11 bases between them. CDR3 region: CASGLDPGLNTGELFF. The CDR3 DNA sequence: TGTGCTAGTGGTTTGGACCCGGGACTTAACACCGGGGAGCTGTTTTTT.